This T cell receptor beta chain came from a study of persistence of HIV-infected CD4 T cells. On the study more broadly: The sample holds CD4+ T cells responsive to CMV or HIV-1 Gag.

The libraries were made with immunoSEQ version 4 in survey mode. Each sample used up to 1 ug genomic DNA diluted to around 10 ng/uL. TCRdb's table, derived via immunoSEQ multiplex PCR, lists solely in-frame clones and lacks some. The top ten clones hold around 1.7% of a sample with tens of thousands of clones, 65% to 75% of them seen once. In this sample, this clone turned up a few times. Its cognate antigen is unknown. Cells were stimulated with overlapping HIV-1 Gag 15-mer peptides. Memory cells lacking CD40L and CD69 with high CD45RO were sorted. This receptor was obtained from an adult man with HIV who was CMV-seropositive. The source material was CD4+ T cells sorted from PBMCs after 18-hour stimulation, sampled from a patient who received antiretroviral therapy.

CDR3 protein: CASSARLGGNEKLFF. In DNA, the CDR3 is TGTGCCAGCAGCGCCCGGTTGGGCGGAAATGAAAAACTGTTTTTT. The gene calls are TRBV7-6 and TRBJ1-4; D is unclear. Germline V gene sequence: CDR1 SGHVS, CDR2 FNYEAQ. V lost 5 bases and J 5 bases, leaving 15 bases between the germline ends. This CDR3 has 15 residues.